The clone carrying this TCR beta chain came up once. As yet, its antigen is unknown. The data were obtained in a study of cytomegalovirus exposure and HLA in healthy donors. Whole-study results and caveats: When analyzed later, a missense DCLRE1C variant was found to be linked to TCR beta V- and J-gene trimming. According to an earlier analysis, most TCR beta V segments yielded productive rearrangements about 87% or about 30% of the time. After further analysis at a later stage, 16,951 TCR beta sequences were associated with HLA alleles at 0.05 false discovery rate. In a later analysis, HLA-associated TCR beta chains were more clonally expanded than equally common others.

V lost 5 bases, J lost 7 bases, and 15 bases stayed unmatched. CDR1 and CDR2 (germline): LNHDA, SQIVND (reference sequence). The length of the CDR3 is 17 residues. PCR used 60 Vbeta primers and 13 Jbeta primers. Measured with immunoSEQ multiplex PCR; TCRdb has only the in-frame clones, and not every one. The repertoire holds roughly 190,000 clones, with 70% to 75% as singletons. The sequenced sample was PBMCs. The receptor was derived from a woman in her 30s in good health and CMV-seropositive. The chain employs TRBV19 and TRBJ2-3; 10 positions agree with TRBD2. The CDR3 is CASSVPGRASGRNTQYF. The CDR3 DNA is TGTGCCAGTAGTGTTCCCGGGAGGGCTAGCGGGAGAAATACGCAGTATTTT.